This T cell receptor (beta chain) was observed in a study of blood T cells in healthy people across ages. Study-wide results and caveats: TCR beta diversity per million T cells fell roughly linearly with age.

The second PCR ran roughly 7 to 11 cycles with a sample-barcoded 5' primer and J-beta primers. Every cDNA was tagged by a template-switch adaptor with 12 random nucleotides. TCRdb reanalysed the 5' RACE reads using MiXCR and keeps one entry per CDR3 protein. The table lists hundreds of thousands of distinct CDR3 sequences, under 80% of them singletons. Notes on this clonotype: The antigen remains unidentified.

The CDR3 totals 16 residues. Trimming took 2 bases from V and 5 from J, leaving 21 bases between them. CDR1 is DFQATT and CDR2 is SNEGSKA in the germline V gene (reference sequence). In each sample, at least 6.5 million PBMCs were isolated. Per sample, at least 5 micrograms of total RNA were extracted. Sequenced: blood. The origin of this receptor is a man aged 25 to 40 in good health. The chain combines TRBV20-1 with TRBJ2-5; D is tentatively TRBD1 or TRBD2 (5 bases each). The CDR3 DNA reads as TGCAGTGCTAGAACTCCCCCGGGACCCCTAAAGGAGACCCAGTACTTC. It is translated as CSARTPPGPLKETQYF.